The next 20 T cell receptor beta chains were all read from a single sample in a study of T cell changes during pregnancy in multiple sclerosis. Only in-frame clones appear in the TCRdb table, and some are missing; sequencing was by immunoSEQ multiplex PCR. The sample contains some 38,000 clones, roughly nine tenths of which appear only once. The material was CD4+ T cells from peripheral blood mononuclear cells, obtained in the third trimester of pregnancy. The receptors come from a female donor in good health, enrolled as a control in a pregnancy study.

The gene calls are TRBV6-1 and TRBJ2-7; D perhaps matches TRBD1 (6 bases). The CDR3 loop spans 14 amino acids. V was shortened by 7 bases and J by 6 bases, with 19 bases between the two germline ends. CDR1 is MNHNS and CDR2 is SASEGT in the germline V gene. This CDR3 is CASKQDRTFAEQYF. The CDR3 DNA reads TGTGCCAGCAAGCAAGACAGGACTTTCGCCGAGCAGTACTTC.

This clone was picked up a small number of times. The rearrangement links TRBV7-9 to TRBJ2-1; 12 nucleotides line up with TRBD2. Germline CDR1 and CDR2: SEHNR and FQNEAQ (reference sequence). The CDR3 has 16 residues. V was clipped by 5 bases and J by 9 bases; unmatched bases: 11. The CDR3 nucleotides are TGTGCCAGCAGCCAGTGGACTAGCGGGATTGACAGTGAGCAGTTCTTC. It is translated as CASSQWTSGIDSEQFF.

The CDR3 reads CASSPPGTGGLGNTIYF. DNA for the CDR3: TGTGCCAGCTCACCACCCGGGACAGGGGGCCTCGGAAACACCATATATTTT. The V call is TRBV18, the J call TRBJ1-3, with 12 bases fitting TRBD1. V lost 0 bases, J lost 4 bases, and 4 bases stayed unmatched. This CDR3 has 17 residues. Per the germline V gene, CDR1 is KGHSH and CDR2 is LQKENI.

CDR3 DNA sequence: TGCGCCAGCAGCCGCGGGACTAGCGGGAGTACCGGGGAGCTGTTTTTT. It codes for CASSRGTSGSTGELFF. This sequence joins TRBV4-1 and TRBJ2-2; 14 bases match TRBD2. The CDR3 is made up of 16 amino acids. CDR1 and CDR2 (germline): MGHRA, YSYEKL. V gave up 4 bases and J gave up 5 bases; unmatched junction bases: 3.

The CDR3 reads CASSILGLTYNEQFF. Written as DNA, the CDR3 is TGTGCCAGCAGTATTCTGGGACTTACCTACAATGAGCAGTTCTTC. The V call is TRBV25-1, the J call TRBJ2-1; the D gene is possibly TRBD2 (6 bases). The V end was cut by 5 bases, the J end by 2 bases, with 13 bases between. This CDR3 comprises 15 residues. The germline CDR1 and CDR2 sequences are MGHDK and SYGVNS.

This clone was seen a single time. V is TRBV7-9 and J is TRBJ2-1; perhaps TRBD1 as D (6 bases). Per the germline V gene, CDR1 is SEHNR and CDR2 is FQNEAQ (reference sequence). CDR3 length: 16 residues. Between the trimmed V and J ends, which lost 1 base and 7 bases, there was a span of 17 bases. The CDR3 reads CASSLGGPSLMNEQFF. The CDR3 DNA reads TGTGCCAGCAGCTTAGGGGGGCCCTCCTTAATGAATGAGCAGTTCTTC.

For the CDR3, the DNA is TGCGCCAGCAGCCAAGATTGGGGGACTAGCGGCACAGATACGCAGTATTTT. This translates into CASSQDWGTSGTDTQYF. The chain combines TRBV4-3 with TRBJ2-3, with 10 bases aligning to TRBD2. The CDR3 consists of 17 residues. The germline CDR1 and CDR2 sequences are LGHNA and YSLEER. V gave up 0 bases and J gave up 1 base; unmatched junction bases: 4.

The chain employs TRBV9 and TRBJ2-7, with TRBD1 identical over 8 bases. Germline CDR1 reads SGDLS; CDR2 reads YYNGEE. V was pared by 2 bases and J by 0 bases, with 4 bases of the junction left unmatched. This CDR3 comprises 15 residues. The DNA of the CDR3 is TGTGCCAGCAGCGTTGGGGACAGGAACTCCTACGAGCAGTACTTC. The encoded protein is CASSVGDRNSYEQYF.

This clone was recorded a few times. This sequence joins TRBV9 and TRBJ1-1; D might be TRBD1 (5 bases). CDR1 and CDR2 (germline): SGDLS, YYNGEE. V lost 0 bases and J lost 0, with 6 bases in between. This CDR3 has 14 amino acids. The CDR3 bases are TGTGCCAGCAGCGTAGGACAGTTGAACACTGAAGCTTTCTTT. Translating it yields CASSVGQLNTEAFF. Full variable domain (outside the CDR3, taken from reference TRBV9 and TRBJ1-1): DSGVTQTPKHLITATGQRVTLRCSPRSGDLSVYWYQQSLDQGLQFLIQYYNGEERAKGNILERFSAQQFPDLHSELNLSSLELGDSALYFCASSVGQLNTEAFFGQGTRLTVV.

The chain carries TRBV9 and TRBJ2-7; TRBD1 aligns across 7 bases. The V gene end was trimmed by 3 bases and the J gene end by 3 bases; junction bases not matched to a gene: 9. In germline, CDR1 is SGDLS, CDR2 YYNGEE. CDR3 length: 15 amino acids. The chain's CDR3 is CASSATGTEYYEQYF. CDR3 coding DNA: TGTGCCAGCAGCGCCACCGGGACAGAGTACTACGAGCAGTACTTC.

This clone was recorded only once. The DNA for the CDR3 is TGTGCCAGCAGCTTAGGTGGGACAGGGGGCTGGGAGCAGTTCTTC. Translating it yields CASSLGGTGGWEQFF. V usage is TRBV7-9 and J usage is TRBJ2-1; 12 bases are a match to TRBD1. V lost 1 base to trimming and J lost 10 bases; unmatched junction nucleotides: 5. This CDR3 spans 15 amino acids. Germline V gene sequence: CDR1 SEHNR, CDR2 FQNEAQ (reference sequence).

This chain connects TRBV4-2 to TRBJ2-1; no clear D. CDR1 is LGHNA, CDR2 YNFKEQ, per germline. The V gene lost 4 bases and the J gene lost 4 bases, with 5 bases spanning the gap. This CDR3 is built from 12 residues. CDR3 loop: CASSPTYNEQFF. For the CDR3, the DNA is TGTGCCAGCAGCCCGACATACAATGAGCAGTTCTTC.

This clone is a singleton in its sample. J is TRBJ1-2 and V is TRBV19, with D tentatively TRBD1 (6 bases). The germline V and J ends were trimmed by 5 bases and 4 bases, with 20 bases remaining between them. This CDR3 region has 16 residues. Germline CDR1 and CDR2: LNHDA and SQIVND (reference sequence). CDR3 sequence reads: CASSPRTAQEGYGYTF. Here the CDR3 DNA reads TGTGCCAGTAGTCCGAGGACAGCTCAAGAAGGCTATGGCTACACCTTC. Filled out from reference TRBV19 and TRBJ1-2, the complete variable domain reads DGGITQSPKYLFRKEGQNVTLSCEQNLNHDAMYWYRQDPGQGLRLIYYSQIVNDFQKGDIAEGYSVSREKKESFPLTVTSAQKNPTAFYLCASSPRTAQEGYGYTFGSGTRLTVV.

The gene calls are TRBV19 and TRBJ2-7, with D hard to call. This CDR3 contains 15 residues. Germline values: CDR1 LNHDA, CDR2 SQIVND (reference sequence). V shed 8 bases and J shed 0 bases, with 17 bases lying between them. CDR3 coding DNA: TGTGCCAGTGGTTCCGGGTCAGTCAGCTCCTACGAGCAGTACTTC. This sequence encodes CASGSGSVSSYEQYF. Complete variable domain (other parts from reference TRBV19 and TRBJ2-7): DGGITQSPKYLFRKEGQNVTLSCEQNLNHDAMYWYRQDPGQGLRLIYYSQIVNDFQKGDIAEGYSVSREKKESFPLTVTSAQKNPTAFYLCASGSGSVSSYEQYFGPGTRLTVT.

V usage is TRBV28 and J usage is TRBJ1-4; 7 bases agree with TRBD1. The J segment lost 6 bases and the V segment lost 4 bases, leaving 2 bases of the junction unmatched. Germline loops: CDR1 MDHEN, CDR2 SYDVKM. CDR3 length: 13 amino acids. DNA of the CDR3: TGTGCCAGCAGTTCCGGACAGGATGAAAAACTGTTTTTT. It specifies CASSSGQDEKLFF.

The CDR3 region is CASSWGGTASYNEQFF. The CDR3 nucleotides are TGTGCCAGCAGCTGGGGCGGGACCGCTTCCTACAATGAGCAGTTCTTC. This chain uses TRBV5-4 with TRBJ2-1; D perhaps matches TRBD2 (6 bases). Trimming pared 3 bases from V and 1 base from J, leaving 14 bases between. This CDR3 region has 16 residues. Germline CDR1 SGHNT, CDR2 YYREEE (reference sequence).

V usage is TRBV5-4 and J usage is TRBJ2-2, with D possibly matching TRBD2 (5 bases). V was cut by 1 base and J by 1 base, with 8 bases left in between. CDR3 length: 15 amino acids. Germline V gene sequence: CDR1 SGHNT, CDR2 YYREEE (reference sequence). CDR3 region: CASSLRSGNTGELFF. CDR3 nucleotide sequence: TGTGCCAGCAGCTTGCGAAGCGGGAACACCGGGGAGCTGTTTTTT.

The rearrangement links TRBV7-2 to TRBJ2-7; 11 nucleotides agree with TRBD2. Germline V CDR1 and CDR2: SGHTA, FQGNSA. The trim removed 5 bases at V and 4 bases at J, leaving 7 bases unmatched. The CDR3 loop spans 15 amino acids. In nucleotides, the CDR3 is TGTGCCAGCAGCCCTTGGGGACTAGCGGATTACGAGCAGTACTTC. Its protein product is CASSPWGLADYEQYF. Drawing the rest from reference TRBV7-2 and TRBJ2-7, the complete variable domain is GAGVSQSPSNKVTEKGKDVELRCDPISGHTALYWYRQSLGQGLEFLIYFQGNSAPDKSGLPSDRFSAERTGGSVSTLTIQRTQQEDSAVYLCASSPWGLADYEQYFGPGTRLTVT.

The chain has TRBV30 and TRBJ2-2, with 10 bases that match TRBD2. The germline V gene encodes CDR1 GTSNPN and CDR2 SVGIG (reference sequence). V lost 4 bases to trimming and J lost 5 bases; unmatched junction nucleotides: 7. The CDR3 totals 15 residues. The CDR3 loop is CAWTRGGLATGELFF. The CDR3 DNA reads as TGTGCCTGGACAAGGGGGGGACTAGCGACCGGGGAGCTGTTTTTT.

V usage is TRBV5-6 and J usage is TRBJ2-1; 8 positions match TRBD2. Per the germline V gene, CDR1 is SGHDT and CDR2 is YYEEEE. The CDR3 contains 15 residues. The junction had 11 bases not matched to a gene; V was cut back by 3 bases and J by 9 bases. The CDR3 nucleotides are TGTGCCAGCAGCTGGGGGCCGGGACTAGTGGGTGAGCAGTTCTTC. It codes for CASSWGPGLVGEQFF.